These 18 T cell receptor beta chains originate from one sample sequenced in a study of T cell changes during pregnancy in multiple sclerosis. Clones were read by immunoSEQ multiplex PCR, and TCRdb kept only the in-frame ones, dropping some. The data show about 85,000 clones, roughly 90% seen once. Sample: peripheral blood, taken in the first trimester of pregnancy. The receptors originated from a female donor with multiple sclerosis, enrolled in a pregnancy study.

The rearrangement uses TRBV5-4 and TRBJ1-2; no firm D call. Germline CDR1 SGHNT, CDR2 YYREEE (reference sequence). Between the trimmed V and J ends, which lost 0 bases and 7 bases, there was a span of 10 bases. This CDR3 has 13 residues. This CDR3 is CASSLVVGAGYTF. The CDR3, as DNA: TGTGCCAGCAGCTTGGTGGTGGGAGCTGGCTACACCTTC.

This clone appeared a single time. This chain connects TRBV5-4 to TRBJ2-3; the match to TRBD2 covers 7 bases. J lost 1 base, V lost 3 bases, and 2 bases had no gene match. The germline V gene encodes CDR1 SGHNT and CDR2 YYREEE (reference sequence). The CDR3 sequence is 14 residues long. The CDR3 region is CASSSSGGTDTQYF. CDR3 coding DNA: TGTGCCAGCAGCTCTAGCGGTGGCACAGATACGCAGTATTTT.

The chain links TRBV9 to TRBJ2-1; 7 bases line up with TRBD1. With 4 bases clipped from V and 3 bases from J, the junction kept 7 bases outside the gene matches. Per germline, CDR1 SGDLS and CDR2 YYNGEE. This CDR3 has 15 residues. The CDR3 sequence: CASSTPGTDYNEQFF. CDR3 DNA: TGTGCCAGCAGCACCCCCGGGACAGACTACAATGAGCAGTTCTTC.

V is TRBV7-3 and J is TRBJ1-3; tentative D call: TRBD1 (6 bases). V was cut by 0 bases and J by 3 bases, with 18 bases left in between. This CDR3 is 18 amino acids long. Per the germline V gene, CDR1 is SGHTA and CDR2 is FQGTGA. CDR3 residues: CASSLTFRARGFGNTIYF. The CDR3 bases are TGTGCCAGCAGCTTAACGTTCCGGGCCAGGGGATTTGGAAACACCATATATTTT.

The rearrangement joins TRBV5-6 to TRBJ2-7; D not certain. From germline, CDR1 is SGHDT and CDR2 YYEEEE. Deletions cut 2 bases from V and 0 bases from J, with 9 bases between. The CDR3 sequence is 14 residues long. CDR3 residues: CASSFAGSSYEQYF. The CDR3 DNA reads as TGTGCCAGCAGCTTCGCAGGAAGCTCCTACGAGCAGTACTTC.

The chain employs TRBV15 and TRBJ2-3; 12 positions agree with TRBD2. Germline V gene lookup returns CDR1 LNHNV and CDR2 YYDKDF (reference sequence). The ends lost 5 bases at V and 9 bases at J; junction bases unmatched: 18. The CDR3 runs 18 residues. In DNA form, the CDR3 reads TGTGCCACCAGCCCACTGAGGAGACTAGCGGGAGAGAAAAAAACGCAGTATTTT. Translated, it gives CATSPLRRLAGEKKTQYF.

The chain uses TRBV7-3 and TRBJ2-5; D remains unclear. The CDR3 has 13 residues. CDR1 SGHTA and CDR2 FQGTGA come from the germline V gene. V was cut by 5 bases and J by 0 bases, with 7 bases left in between. The CDR3 bases are TGTGCCAGCAGCACCTACTACCAAGAGACCCAGTACTTC. Translation gives CASSTYYQETQYF.

V gene TRBV2 combines with J gene TRBJ2-5; D is undetermined. This CDR3 spans 11 amino acids. Germline loops: CDR1 SNHLY, CDR2 FYNNEI. Trimming shortened V by 7 bases and J by 5 bases, and 8 bases separated the two germline ends. CDR3 loop: CASTARETQYF. CDR3 nucleotides: TGTGCCAGCACCGCCAGGGAGACCCAGTACTTC.

The rearrangement joins TRBV14 to TRBJ1-1; D is undetermined. This CDR3 spans 13 amino acids. V lost 3 bases and J 1 base, leaving 6 bases between the germline ends. Germline V lookup: CDR1 SGHDN, CDR2 FVKESK. CDR3 amino acids: CASSHQANTEAFF. CDR3 in DNA: TGTGCCAGCAGCCATCAGGCGAACACTGAAGCTTTCTTT.

This chain links TRBV6-6 with TRBJ2-7; 8 bases map to TRBD2. Germline lookup yields CDR1 MNHNY and CDR2 SVGAGI (reference sequence). The CDR3 runs 15 residues. Trimming at V came to 7 bases and at J to 2 bases, leaving 10 bases not matched to a gene. CDR3 coding DNA: TGTGCCAGCAACCCTGTAGCGGGATTAGCCTACGAGCAGTACTTC. This translates into CASNPVAGLAYEQYF.

CDR3: CASSPLTVGETQYF. CDR3 nucleotide sequence: TGTGCCAGCTCACCACTGACAGTTGGAGAGACCCAGTACTTC. The V and J genes are TRBV18 and TRBJ2-5; D possibly corresponds to TRBD1 (5 bases). Germline-derived CDR1 and CDR2 are KGHSH and LQKENI. The CDR3 contains 14 residues. V lost 1 base to trimming and J lost 4 bases, with 10 bases between them.

The chain combines TRBV7-9 with TRBJ2-7; D unresolved. Between the trimmed V and J ends, which lost 4 bases and 3 bases, there was a span of 10 bases. Germline V gene sequence: CDR1 SEHNR, CDR2 FQNEAQ (reference sequence). The CDR3 sequence is 13 residues long. CDR3 residues: CASSSSIRYEQYF. DNA for the CDR3: TGTGCCAGCAGCTCGAGTATTCGCTACGAGCAGTACTTC.

This chain joins TRBV30 and TRBJ1-1; D is ambiguous. CDR1 and CDR2 (germline): GTSNPN, SVGIG (reference sequence). V lost 5 bases, J lost 4 bases, and 8 bases lay in between. The CDR3 is 11 residues long. CDR3 protein: CAWGPSTEAFF. DNA of the CDR3: TGTGCCTGGGGTCCCAGCACTGAAGCTTTCTTT.

The V and J genes are TRBV27 and TRBJ1-1; 12 bases align to TRBD1. This CDR3 contains 17 residues. CDR1 and CDR2 from the germline V gene are MNHEY and SMNVEV (reference sequence). Trimming took 6 bases from V and 3 from J; bases not matched to a gene: 11. CDR3 coding DNA: TGTGCCAGCAGGGACCGGGACAGGGGGCGTGGGGACACTGAAGCTTTCTTT. Amino acid sequence: CASRDRDRGRGDTEAFF.

The V and J genes are TRBV30 and TRBJ2-1; 9 nucleotides line up with TRBD1. Germline CDR1 and CDR2: GTSNPN and SVGIG (reference sequence). V trimming: 4 bases; J trimming: 2 bases; junction bases outside the gene matches: 3. This CDR3 is 14 amino acids long. The CDR3 protein is CAWTRQGAYNEQFF. In DNA, the CDR3 is TGTGCCTGGACACGACAGGGGGCCTACAATGAGCAGTTCTTC.

The chain recombines TRBV5-1 with TRBJ1-1; D is perhaps TRBD1 (6 bases). Trimming removed 0 bases at V and 1 base at J, with 13 bases between. Germline lookup yields CDR1 SGHRS and CDR2 YFSETQ. The CDR3 is made up of 16 amino acids. The CDR3 here is CASSLANRERNTEAFF. The CDR3 bases are TGCGCCAGCAGCTTGGCTAACAGGGAGCGGAACACTGAAGCTTTCTTT.

The chain carries TRBV29-1 and TRBJ2-3; TRBD2 aligns across 7 bases. The germline gives CDR1 SQVTM, CDR2 ANQGSEA. The CDR3 loop spans 16 amino acids. The V and J ends lost 4 bases and 6 bases, in that order; junction bases with no gene match: 16. The chain's CDR3 is CSVVPFIAGAQDTQYF. DNA for the CDR3: TGCAGCGTTGTCCCCTTCATAGCGGGTGCCCAGGATACGCAGTATTTT.

The chain has TRBV4-3 and TRBJ1-5; D is unclear. This CDR3 region has 13 residues. Trimming cost V 4 bases and J 3 bases, with 7 bases left between them. The germline CDR1 and CDR2 sequences are LGHNA and YSLEER. Written as DNA, the CDR3 is TGCGCCAGCAGCCCGGGGAACAATCAGCCCCAGCATTTT. Amino acid sequence: CASSPGNNQPQHF.